This T cell receptor beta chain was documented in a study of patients and donors after allogeneic stem cell transplantation. TCRdb itself ran the RT-PCR reads through MiXCR, one entry per CDR3 protein. The sample has about 400,000 distinct CDR3 sequences, more than 15% seen once. This CDR3 has 16 amino acids. Looked up from germline, CDR1 is SGHAT and CDR2 is FQNNGV. V gave up 5 bases and J gave up 2 bases; unmatched junction bases: 5. Sequencing was performed on blood, either unsorted or a sorted T cell fraction (not recorded which). This TCR derives from a human donor who was either an allogeneic HSCT recipient or a stem cell or donor lymphocyte infusion donor (not recorded which). It is not recorded whose cells these are; they may come from a transplant donor. The J gene is TRBJ2-7, the V gene TRBV11-2, with 14 bases aligning to TRBD2. The CDR3 coding sequence is TGTGCCAGCAGCAAAGGACTAGCGGGAGGTACCTACGAGCAGTACTTC. As protein: CASSKGLAGGTYEQYF.